This T cell receptor (beta chain) was sequenced in a study of CD8 T cells in Susac syndrome. Study-level information: Treatment at blood withdrawal was none, corticosteroids, or intravenous immunoglobulin alone in Susac syndrome patients. Study results and limitations: Susac syndrome CD4+ T cell repertoires showed no clonal expansion.

With random hexamers, reverse transcription was performed on roughly 0.5 to 1 ug of RNA. TCRdb re-called the immunoSEQ multiplex PCR reads through MiXCR, storing one row per CDR3 protein. The top ten hold approximately 0.08% of the sample, which has some 160,000 distinct CDR3 sequences, more than 90% seen once. Trimming stripped 5 bases from V and 5 bases from J, with 9 bases between. CDR1 is MNHEY and CDR2 is SVGAGI in the germline V gene. The CDR3 length is 13 residues. This clonotype was picked up one time. The antigen remains undetermined. The TCR originated in a human donor with Susac syndrome. Sample: CD4+ T cells from PBMCs. This chain connects TRBV6-5 to TRBJ1-4; weak D call: TRBD1 (6 bases). This CDR3 reads CASSRGQNEKLFF. The CDR3 DNA follows: TGTGCCAGCAGTCGCGGACAGAATGAAAAACTGTTTTTT.